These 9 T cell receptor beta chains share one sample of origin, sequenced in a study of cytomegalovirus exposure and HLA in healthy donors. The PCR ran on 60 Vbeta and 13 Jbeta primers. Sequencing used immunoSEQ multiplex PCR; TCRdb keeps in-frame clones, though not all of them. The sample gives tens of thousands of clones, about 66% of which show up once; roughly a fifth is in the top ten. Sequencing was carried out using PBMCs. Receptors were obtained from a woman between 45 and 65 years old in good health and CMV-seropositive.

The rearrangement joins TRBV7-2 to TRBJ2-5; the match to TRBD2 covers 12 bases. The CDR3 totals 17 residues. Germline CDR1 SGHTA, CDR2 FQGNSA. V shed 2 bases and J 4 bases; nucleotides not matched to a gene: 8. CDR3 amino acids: CASSLSAVLAGGETQYF. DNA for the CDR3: TGTGCCAGCAGCTTATCGGCAGTACTAGCGGGGGGAGAGACCCAGTACTTC.

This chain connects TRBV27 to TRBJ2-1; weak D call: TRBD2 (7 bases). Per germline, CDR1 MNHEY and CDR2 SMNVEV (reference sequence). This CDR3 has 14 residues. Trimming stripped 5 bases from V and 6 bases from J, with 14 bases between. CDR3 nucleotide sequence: TGTGCCAGCAGTCCCCTAGGGGGGGTCAATGAGCAGTTCTTC. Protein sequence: CASSPLGGVNEQFF.

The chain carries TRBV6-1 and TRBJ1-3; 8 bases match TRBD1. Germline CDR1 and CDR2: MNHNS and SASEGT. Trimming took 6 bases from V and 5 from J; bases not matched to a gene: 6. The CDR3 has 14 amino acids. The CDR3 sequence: CASSGQGRRNTIYF. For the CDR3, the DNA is TGTGCCAGCAGCGGACAGGGCCGAAGAAACACCATATATTTT.

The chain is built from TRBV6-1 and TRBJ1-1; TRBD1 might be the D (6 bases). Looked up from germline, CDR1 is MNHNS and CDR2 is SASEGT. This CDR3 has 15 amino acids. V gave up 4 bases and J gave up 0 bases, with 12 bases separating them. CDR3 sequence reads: CASSGSGTMNTEAFF. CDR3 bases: TGTGCCAGCAGTGGCTCTGGGACAATGAACACTGAAGCTTTCTTT.

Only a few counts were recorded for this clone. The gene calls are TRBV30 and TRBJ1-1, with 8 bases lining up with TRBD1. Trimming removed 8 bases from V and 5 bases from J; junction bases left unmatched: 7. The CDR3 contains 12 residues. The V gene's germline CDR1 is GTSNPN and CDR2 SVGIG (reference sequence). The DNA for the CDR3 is TGTGCCACAGGGGGAAGTTGGACTGAAGCTTTCTTT. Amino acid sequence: CATGGSWTEAFF.

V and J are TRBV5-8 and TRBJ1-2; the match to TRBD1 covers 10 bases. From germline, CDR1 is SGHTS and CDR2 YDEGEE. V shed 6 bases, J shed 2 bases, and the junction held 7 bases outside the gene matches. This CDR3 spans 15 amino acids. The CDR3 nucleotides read TGTGCCAGCAATCTCCGGGACAGGGGAAACTATGGCTACACCTTC. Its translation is CASNLRDRGNYGYTF.

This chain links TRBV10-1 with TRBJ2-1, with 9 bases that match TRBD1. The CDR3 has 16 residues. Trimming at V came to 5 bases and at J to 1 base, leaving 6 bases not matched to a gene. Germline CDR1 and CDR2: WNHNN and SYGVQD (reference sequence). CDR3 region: CASSPSDRGSYNEQFF. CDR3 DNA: TGCGCCAGCAGTCCCTCGGACAGGGGATCCTACAATGAGCAGTTCTTC.

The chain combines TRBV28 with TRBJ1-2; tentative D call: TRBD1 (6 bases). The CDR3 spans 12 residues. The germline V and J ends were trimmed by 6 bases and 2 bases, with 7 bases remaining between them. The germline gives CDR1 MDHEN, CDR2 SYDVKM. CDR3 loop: CASRDRNYGYTF. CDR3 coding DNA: TGTGCCAGCAGGGACAGAAACTATGGCTACACCTTC.

In DNA form, the CDR3 reads TGTGCCAGCAGCTTACCGATTACTGGTAGCTATGGCTACACCTTC. The encoded protein is CASSLPITGSYGYTF. The J gene is TRBJ1-2, the V gene TRBV7-9; no clear D gene. Trimming cost V 2 bases and J 4 bases, with 14 bases left between them. Germline assignment: CDR1 SEHNR and CDR2 FQNEAQ (reference sequence). The CDR3 has 15 amino acids. The full variable domain, rest sourced from reference TRBV7-9 and TRBJ1-2, is DTGVSQNPRHKITKRGQNVTFRCDPISEHNRLYWYRQTLGQGPEFLTYFQNEAQLEKSRLLSDRFSAERPKGSFSTLEIQRTEQGDSAMYLCASSLPITGSYGYTFGSGTRLTVV.